The entry that follows covers one TCR beta chain sequence. No antigen is known for it. Germline V CDR1 and CDR2: LGHNT, FRNRAP. The CDR3 sequence is 14 residues long. Losses at the gene ends were 6 bases for V and 6 bases for J; bases not matched to a gene: 7. The sample is drawn from a study of cytomegalovirus exposure and HLA in healthy donors. The PCR made use of 60 Vbeta and 13 Jbeta primers. Assay: immunoSEQ multiplex PCR; the TCRdb copy retains only in-frame clones and omits some. The sample shows 110,000 to 150,000 clones, about 81% of them seen only once. Study-level findings and limits: Exclusion as indistinguishable affected some V segments, including TRBV6-2 and TRBV6-3. A later analysis linked 15,000 to 20,000 TCR beta sequences to HLA alleles at 0.05 false discovery rate.

The clonotype originates from a man aged 30-40 years in good health and CMV-seronegative. Source material: PBMCs. V and J are TRBV12-5 and TRBJ2-2; TRBD1 matches at 7 bases. The CDR3 sequence: CASGQGVPPGELFF. Written as DNA, the CDR3 is TGTGCTAGTGGCCAGGGGGTCCCGCCCGGGGAGCTGTTTTTT.